This T cell receptor (beta chain) was documented in a study of technical replicates of blood from several donors. This clone was seen a single time. Sequencing used immunoSEQ multiplex PCR; TCRdb keeps in-frame clones, though not all of them. The sample comprises more than 75,000 clones, 80% to 95% of which are singletons, and under 0.3% rests with the top ten. Sequencing used T cells isolated from PBMCs. The TCR originated in a human donor in good health.

CDR3 sequence: CASKGARTGARLQELGYTF. The CDR3 DNA sequence: TGTGCCAGCAAGGGCGCGAGGACAGGAGCTCGGCTGCAGGAGCTCGGCTACACCTTC. This chain joins TRBV11-2 and TRBJ1-2, with TRBD1 identical over 7 bases. The germline CDR1 and CDR2 sequences are SGHAT and FQNNGV. Trimming took 7 bases from V and 8 from J; bases not matched to a gene: 28. The CDR3 runs to 19 residues.